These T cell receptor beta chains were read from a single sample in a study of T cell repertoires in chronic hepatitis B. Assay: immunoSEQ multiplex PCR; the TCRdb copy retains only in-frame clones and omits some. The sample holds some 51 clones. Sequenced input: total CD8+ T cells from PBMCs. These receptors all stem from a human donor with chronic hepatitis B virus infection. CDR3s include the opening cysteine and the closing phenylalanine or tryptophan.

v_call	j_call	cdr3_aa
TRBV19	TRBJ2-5	CASSIKGQGQGTQYF
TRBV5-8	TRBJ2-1	CASSLEAASGRTEQFF
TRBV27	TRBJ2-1	CASSTLPGLAGNEQFF
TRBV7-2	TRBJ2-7	CASSLSSTHEQYF
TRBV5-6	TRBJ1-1	CASSWGQDEAFF
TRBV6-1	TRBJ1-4	CASSEMDGANEKLFF
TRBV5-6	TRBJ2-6	CASCASNKSQSRANVLTF
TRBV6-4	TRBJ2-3	CASSDVGEADTQYF
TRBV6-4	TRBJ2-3	CASSSGSTDTQYF
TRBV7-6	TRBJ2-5	CASSLRLGNGETQYF